The next 5 T cell receptor beta chains were all read from a single sample in a study of graft-versus-host responses after intestinal transplantation. Assay: immunoSEQ multiplex PCR; the TCRdb copy retains only in-frame clones and omits some. The sample includes about 130,000 clones, over 90% seen only once; the top ten take about 0.18%. These receptors have no known antigen. The sample here was unstimulated CD4+ T cells sorted from spleen or lymph node cells, taken before intestinal transplant. The receptor set was obtained from a human donor who received an intestinal transplant.

The chain uses TRBV6-5 and TRBJ2-1; no reliable D call. Trimming took off 6 bases at V and 3 bases at J, with 9 bases between the two ends. The germline V gene encodes CDR1 MNHEY and CDR2 SVGAGI. The CDR3 loop spans 13 amino acids. CDR3: CASSPAVYNEQFF. The CDR3 DNA follows: TGTGCCAGCAGCCCCGCAGTCTACAATGAGCAGTTCTTC.

The V and J genes are TRBV14 and TRBJ2-7; 13 bases agree with TRBD2. This CDR3 has 16 residues. CDR1 SGHDN and CDR2 FVKESK come from the germline V gene. After removal of 5 bases from V and 4 bases from J, the junction contained 8 bases not matched to a gene. CDR3 nucleotide sequence: TGTGCCAGCAGCTCTCCTTGGACTAGCGGGAGTTACGAGCAGTACTTC. It specifies CASSSPWTSGSYEQYF.

Only one count was recorded for this clone. The chain is built from TRBV28 and TRBJ1-1, with D unclear. V lost 8 bases to trimming and J lost 1 base, with 5 bases between them. Germline V CDR1 and CDR2: MDHEN, SYDVKM. CDR3 length: 11 residues. CDR3 DNA sequence: TGTGCCAGCCTCGGGAACACTGAAGCTTTCTTT. Its translation is CASLGNTEAFF.

The CDR3 DNA is TGTGCCAGCAGCTTATCACCAGAATCCTACGAGCAGTACTTC. This translates into CASSLSPESYEQYF. The chain links TRBV7-8 to TRBJ2-7, with D hard to call. The CDR3 contains 14 residues. CDR1 is SGHVS and CDR2 is FQNEAQ in the germline V gene. Between the trimmed V and J ends, which lost 2 bases and 1 base, there was a span of 9 bases.

This clone was picked up a small number of times. This chain connects TRBV6-6 to TRBJ1-3, with unresolved D. The CDR3 runs 15 residues. Trimming removed 0 bases from V and 0 bases from J, with 6 bases in between. Germline lookup yields CDR1 MNHNY and CDR2 SVGAGI (reference sequence). CDR3 DNA sequence: TGTGCCAGCAGTTACTCAGGGAGCTCTGGAAACACCATATATTTT. Translated, it gives CASSYSGSSGNTIYF.